Following are 10 T cell receptor beta chains from one sample sequenced in a study of blood T cell repertoires in COVID-19. The protocol was immunoSEQ multiplex PCR, while the TCRdb copy is restricted to in-frame clones and leaves out a portion. Among 200,000 to 250,000 clones, about nine tenths were seen once, and the ten largest hold more than 2.5%. The sequencing input was PBMCs or T cells enriched from blood (not recorded which). These receptors all stem from a woman aged 30 to 39 who had recovered from COVID-19.

The CDR3 sequence is CASSLASRDTEAFF. The CDR3 DNA reads TGTGCCAGCAGCTTAGCCTCGCGGGACACTGAAGCTTTCTTT. The chain has TRBV7-2 and TRBJ1-1; D is unclear. Trimming stripped 0 bases from V and 3 bases from J, with 8 bases between. The CDR3 sequence is 14 residues long. Germline-derived CDR1 and CDR2 are SGHTA and FQGNSA. The full variable domain, completed using reference TRBV7-2 and TRBJ1-1, is GAGVSQSPSNKVTEKGKDVELRCDPISGHTALYWYRQSLGQGLEFLIYFQGNSAPDKSGLPSDRFSAERTGGSVSTLTIQRTQQEDSAVYLCASSLASRDTEAFFGQGTRLTVV.

The chain combines TRBV7-6 with TRBJ1-1; D is undetermined. Germline CDR1 SGHVS, CDR2 FNYEAQ. Between the trimmed V and J ends, which lost 1 base and 4 bases, there was a span of 10 bases. This CDR3 has 14 residues. The CDR3 bases are TGTGCCAGCAGCTTAGGAGGAGGAAGCACTGAAGCTTTCTTT. It yields the protein CASSLGGGSTEAFF. Variable domain in full (rest from reference TRBV7-6 and TRBJ1-1): GAGVSQSPRYKVTKRGQDVALRCDPISGHVSLYWYRQALGQGPEFLTYFNYEAQQDKSGLPNDRFSAERPEGSISTLTIQRTEQRDSAMYRCASSLGGGSTEAFFGQGTRLTVV.

The chain couples TRBV19 to TRBJ1-5; TRBD1 matches 7 bases. The germline gives CDR1 LNHDA, CDR2 SQIVND (reference sequence). This CDR3 has 16 residues. V shed 6 bases, J shed 6 bases, and the junction held 14 bases outside the gene matches. The DNA of the CDR3 is TGTGCCAGTAGCAAAGGGGTCGACAGGGCCGGTCAGCCCCAGCATTTT. It yields the protein CASSKGVDRAGQPQHF.

The rearrangement links TRBV4-1 to TRBJ2-7, with D maybe TRBD2 (5 bases). Trimming stripped 0 bases from V and 1 base from J, with 13 bases between. From germline, CDR1 is MGHRA and CDR2 YSYEKL. The CDR3 spans 16 residues. CDR3 region: CASSQDPGTPSYEQYF. DNA of the CDR3: TGCGCCAGCAGCCAAGATCCGGGAACTCCATCCTACGAGCAGTACTTC.

The chain employs TRBV5-4 and TRBJ1-6; D remains unclear. Germline V lookup: CDR1 SGHNT, CDR2 YYREEE (reference sequence). Trimming left V 1 base short and J 10 bases short, with 9 bases between. There are 13 residues in the CDR3. CDR3 sequence (DNA): TGTGCCAGCAGCTTGACGCCTGGCTCACCCCTCCACTTT. Translation gives CASSLTPGSPLHF.

The CDR3 region has the DNA TGCGCCAGCAGCTTGGTACACCCGAGGGATGAGGAGCTGTTTTTT. Protein sequence: CASSLVHPRDEELFF. This rearrangement joins TRBV5-1 to TRBJ2-2; TRBD2 might be the D (5 bases). Germline CDR1 reads SGHRS; CDR2 reads YFSETQ. V was cut by 0 bases and J by 10 bases, with 16 bases left in between. The CDR3 covers 15 residues.

This chain uses TRBV27 with TRBJ2-1; D not certain. This CDR3 has 15 amino acids. Germline V CDR1 and CDR2: MNHEY, SMNVEV (reference sequence). V lost 2 bases to trimming and J lost 0 bases, with 8 bases between them. The CDR3 here is CASSLPRASYNEQFF. CDR3 in DNA: TGTGCCAGCAGTTTACCTCGAGCCTCCTACAATGAGCAGTTCTTC.

The chain employs TRBV29-1 and TRBJ1-2; 7 bases agree with TRBD1. The CDR3 runs 12 residues. CDR1 SQVTM and CDR2 ANQGSEA come from the germline V gene. The trim removed 4 bases at V and 4 bases at J, leaving 3 bases unmatched. The CDR3: CSVVSGGYGYTF. CDR3 bases: TGCAGCGTTGTTTCAGGGGGCTATGGCTACACCTTC.

This sequence joins TRBV14 and TRBJ1-4; 9 bases map to TRBD1. The CDR3 runs 16 residues. Looked up from germline, CDR1 is SGHDN and CDR2 is FVKESK. Trimming at V came to 6 bases and at J to 7 bases, leaving 12 bases not matched to a gene. As DNA, the CDR3 is TGTGCCAGCAGGAGGCTCGGGGACAGGGAAGGTGAAAAACTGTTTTTT. Translation gives CASRRLGDREGEKLFF.

The chain employs TRBV4-1 and TRBJ2-7, with D maybe TRBD1 (5 bases). V lost 0 bases, J lost 6 bases, and 12 bases lay in between. The CDR3 extends over 14 amino acids. Per the germline V gene, CDR1 is MGHRA and CDR2 is YSYEKL. Here the CDR3 DNA reads TGCGCCAGCAGCCAAGAAGGGGATTCACGCGAGCAGTACTTC. Translation gives CASSQEGDSREQYF.